These T cell receptor beta chains were read from a single sample in a study of CD8+ T cells in alopecia areata. Measured with immunoSEQ multiplex PCR; TCRdb has only the in-frame clones, and not every one. Among about 150,000 clones listed, around 57% were seen once. Sequencing was done on a sample of CD4+ T cells sorted from blood. The receptors were sampled from a human donor in good health. Both conserved end residues are part of each CDR3. The order of the fields is D gene, J gene, V gene, clone size, CDR3 DNA, CDR3 protein. D genes are given only for firm matches. Expanded clones are given a class, and other clones once, few, many or no size at all.

>-|TRBJ2-7|TRBV7-2|few
TGTGCCAGCAGCTTAGCGGGCTCCTCGGGCGAGCAGTACTTC
CASSLAGSSGEQYF
>-|TRBJ2-5|TRBV5-6|few
TGTGCCAGCAGCTTGGTTCTGGGACTTCAGTACTTC
CASSLVLGLQYF
>TRBD1|TRBJ2-7|TRBV30|-
TGTGCCTGGAGACGGGACAGAGTCTTCTACGAGCAGTACTTC
CAWRRDRVFYEQYF
>TRBD2|TRBJ2-2|TRBV28|-
TGTGCCACCCTACTAGCGGGCGGCACCGGGGAGCTGTTTTTT
CATLLAGGTGELFF
>-|TRBJ1-5|TRBV19|-
TGTGCCAGCCGGGGGGTAAATCAGCCCCAGCATTTT
CASRGVNQPQHF
>TRBD1|TRBJ2-3|TRBV5-1|few
TGCGCCAGCAGCCACGGACAGGGCACAGATACGCAGTATTTT
CASSHGQGTDTQYF
>TRBD1|TRBJ2-2|TRBV7-9|-
TGTGCCAGCAGCCCCACCCGGGACAGCACCGGGGAGCTGTTTTTT
CASSPTRDSTGELFF
>-|TRBJ2-7|TRBV7-9|-
TGTGCCAGCAGTCCTCGGGACTACGAGCAGTACTTC
CASSPRDYEQYF
>TRBD1|TRBJ1-5|TRBV28|-
TGTGCCAGCAGTATCGGACAGGCCCCTTATAGCAATCAGCCCCAGCATTTT
CASSIGQAPYSNQPQHF
>TRBD1|TRBJ2-1|TRBV5-4|once
TGCGCCAGCAGCTTCCGGGACAGTTGGTACAATGAGCAGTTCTTC
CASSFRDSWYNEQFF
>TRBD1|TRBJ1-2|TRBV29-1|-
TGCAGCGTTGGGGACAGGGTGTCCTATGGCTACACCTTC
CSVGDRVSYGYTF
>TRBD1|TRBJ2-3|TRBV29-1|-
TGCAGCGTTGACTACAGGGGGACAGATACGCAGTATTTT
CSVDYRGTDTQYF
>-|TRBJ1-3|TRBV7-2|-
TGTGCCAGCAGCCCGCAGGGTTATCAATCTGGAAACACCATATATTTT
CASSPQGYQSGNTIYF
>-|TRBJ2-3|TRBV9|-
TGTGCCAGCAGCGTAGAGGCACACACAGATACGCAGTATTTT
CASSVEAHTDTQYF
>-|TRBJ1-1|TRBV19|few
TGTGCCAGTAGTATAGCCGGGGGGAGAACTGAAGCTTTCTTT
CASSIAGGRTEAFF
>-|TRBJ2-5|TRBV30|-
TGTGCCTGGAGTGTTGAGGAGACCCAGTACTTC
CAWSVEETQYF
>-|TRBJ1-3|TRBV13|-
TGTGCCAGCAGCATCGGACATCCCTCTGGAAACACCATATATTTT
CASSIGHPSGNTIYF
>TRBD1|TRBJ1-5|TRBV25-1|few
TGTGCCAGCAGTGATTCAACAGGGGGCATCGGCAATCAGCCCCAGCATTTT
CASSDSTGGIGNQPQHF
>-|TRBJ2-1|TRBV2|-
TGTGCCAGCGGACTTAACTCCTACAATGAGCAGTTCTTC
CASGLNSYNEQFF
>-|TRBJ2-5|TRBV10-3|-
TGTGCCATCAGTGATTCGAAGAGGGCCGGGGGAGAGACCCAGTACTTC
CAISDSKRAGGETQYF
>-|TRBJ2-5|TRBV11-2|-
TGTGCCAGCAGCCACGGGACCCTTGGTCGCGGGGAGACCCAGTACTTC
CASSHGTLGRGETQYF
>TRBD2|TRBJ2-1|TRBV29-1|-
TGCAGCGTTGAACCCCGACTAGCGGTCAATGAGCAGTTCTTC
CSVEPRLAVNEQFF
>-|TRBJ2-7|TRBV5-1|few
TGCGCCAGCAGCTTGGCCAATTGGCGATCAAACTCCTACGAGCAGTACTTC
CASSLANWRSNSYEQYF
>-|TRBJ2-1|TRBV7-7|few
TGTGCTAGCAGCTTAGGGTTAGGCCACAATGAGCAGTTCTTC
CASSLGLGHNEQFF
>TRBD2|TRBJ2-2|TRBV29-1|few
TGCAGCGTGGGACTAGCGGGAGACGACGGGGAGCTGTTTTTT
CSVGLAGDDGELFF
>-|TRBJ2-7|TRBV29-1|few
TGCAGCGTTGGGACCTCCCGAGTTAAATGGCACGAGCAGTACTTC
CSVGTSRVKWHEQYF
>TRBD1|TRBJ2-7|TRBV29-1|-
TGCAGCGTTAAAAAGACAGGGACCTACGAGCAGTACTTC
CSVKKTGTYEQYF
>-|TRBJ2-5|TRBV7-2|-
TGTGCCAGCAGCTTGTACAGGAACAGGCACCAAGAGACCCAGTACTTC
CASSLYRNRHQETQYF
>-|TRBJ1-2|TRBV30|-
TGTGCCTGGAGTTACAGGCTCAACTATGGCTACACCTTC
CAWSYRLNYGYTF
>-|TRBJ2-7|TRBV18|few
TGTGCCAGCTCTTCAGGTTACGAGCAGTACTTC
CASSSGYEQYF
>-|TRBJ2-5|TRBV11-2|-
TGTGCCAGCAGCTTAGATATGGGACTTTTGGAGACCCAGTACTTC
CASSLDMGLLETQYF
>-|TRBJ2-1|TRBV29-1|-
TGCAGCGTTGAGGTGTACAATGAGCAGTTCTTC
CSVEVYNEQFF
>TRBD2|TRBJ2-1|TRBV29-1|few
TGCAGCTCCGGACTAGCGGGAGACGGTGAGCAGTTCTTC
CSSGLAGDGEQFF
>-|TRBJ1-5|TRBV29-1|-
TGCAGCGCCTCTGTTGGGACTGCGACCGGGCAGCCCCAGCATTTT
CSASVGTATGQPQHF
>-|TRBJ1-4|TRBV28|few
TGTGCCAGCTCCCAGGTAGTGAATGAAAAACTGTTTTTT
CASSQVVNEKLFF
>TRBD1|TRBJ1-2|TRBV6-5|few
TGTGCCAGCAGTTACACCGACAGGGCCTATGGCTACACCTTC
CASSYTDRAYGYTF
>TRBD2|TRBJ2-6|TRBV25-1|-
TGTGCCAGCAGTGGTAGCGGGAGGGCCTCTGGGGCCAACGTCCTGACTTTC
CASSGSGRASGANVLTF
>-|TRBJ1-1|TRBV30|-
TGTGCCTGGAGTGTCCGGCTGAACACTGAAGCTTTCTTT
CAWSVRLNTEAFF
>-|TRBJ1-5|TRBV5-1|few
TGCGCCAGCAGCTTGGAAGGGCAGAATCAGCCCCAGCATTTT
CASSLEGQNQPQHF
>-|TRBJ2-3|TRBV27|-
TGTGCCAGCAGAGTCAGGGGCGCGTTGACAGATACGCAGTATTTT
CASRVRGALTDTQYF
>-|TRBJ1-4|TRBV28|-
TGTGCCAGCAGTTTGTACAGGGCTTGGAGCGAAAAACTGTTTTTT
CASSLYRAWSEKLFF
>-|TRBJ1-2|TRBV19|-
TGTGCCAGTAGTATAGGCCCCAGCTGGCTCTATGGCTACACCTTC
CASSIGPSWLYGYTF
>-|TRBJ1-1|TRBV10-3|-
TGTGCCATCAGACCGGGGGGGGTTGCCGTGAACACTGAAGCTTTCTTT
CAIRPGGVAVNTEAFF
>-|TRBJ2-7|TRBV5-1|-
TGCGCCAGCAGCCACACGGGGGTCGAGCAGTACTTC
CASSHTGVEQYF
>TRBD2|TRBJ2-7|TRBV4-1|few
TGCGCCAGCAGCCAGTCCGGGACTAGCGGCTACGAGCAGTACTTC
CASSQSGTSGYEQYF
>TRBD2|TRBJ2-1|TRBV29-1|-
TGCAGCGTTGAACTCAGTGGACTAGCGGGAGGAAATGAGCAGTTCTTC
CSVELSGLAGGNEQFF
>TRBD1|TRBJ1-3|TRBV7-6|-
TGTGCCAGCAGCTTAGGGCACAGGGGCCCCGCTGGAAACACCATATATTTT
CASSLGHRGPAGNTIYF
>-|TRBJ1-2|TRBV5-1|-
TGCGCCAGCAGCTTGGGACAGGCTGGCTACACCTTC
CASSLGQAGYTF